This T cell receptor (beta chain) was sequenced in a study of molecular identifiers for immune sequencing clone quantification. TCRdb re-derived calls from the PCR reads in MiXCR, one entry per CDR3 protein. The table includes roughly 630,000 distinct CDR3 sequences, around 25% detected once. Using a CD8+CD4-CCR7+CD45RA+ phenotype, naive CD8 T cells were sorted. Comments on this clonotype: This may stem from a read error, because a much larger clone lies one nucleotide away.

Germline lookup yields CDR1 SNHLY and CDR2 FYNNEI. The length of the CDR3 is 10 residues. Trimming pared 10 bases from V and 9 bases from J, leaving 11 bases between. This chain links TRBV2 with TRBJ2-3; no clear D gene. The TCR sequence derives from a human donor in good health. Some libraries in this study had Jurkat cell RNA spiked in. Specimen: naive CD8+ T cells from blood, with Jurkat cell RNA spiked in. Subset in this sample: FACS-sorted CD8+CD4-CCR7+CD45RA+ naive T cells. In DNA form, the CDR3 reads TGTGCCAACTCTCGTACAACGCAGTATTTT. Amino acid sequence: CANSRTTQYF. Using reference TRBV2 and TRBJ2-3 for the parts outside the CDR3, the full variable domain is EPEVTQTPSHQVTQMGQEVILRCVPISNHLYFYWYRQILGQKVEFLVSFYNNEISEKSEIFDDQFSVERPDGSNFTLKIRSTKLEDSAMYFCANSRTTQYFGPGTRLTVL.